Below, 25 T cell receptor beta chains from the same sample are listed, as sequenced in a study of blood T cells in healthy people across ages. A J-beta primer mix and a sample-barcoded 5' primer were used in a second PCR of roughly 7 to 12 cycles. In TCRdb, the 5' RACE reads were re-called with MiXCR into one record per CDR3 protein. The table has just under 750,000 distinct CDR3 sequences, over 20% seen once. The sample comprised blood. The origin of the receptors is a man aged 70 or older in good health.

This clonotype was observed a few times. The rearrangement uses TRBV28 and TRBJ1-4; 7 bases match TRBD1. Germline V gives CDR1 MDHEN, CDR2 SYDVKM. The J segment lost 5 bases and the V segment lost 8 bases, leaving 11 bases of the junction unmatched. The length of the CDR3 is 15 residues. Here the CDR3 DNA reads TGTGCCAGCGTATCTGTTGGGGACAGAAATGAAAAACTGTTTTTT. Encoded protein: CASVSVGDRNEKLFF.

This clonotype was picked up a small number of times. The chain is built from TRBV18 and TRBJ2-3; no definite D call. The CDR3 length is 14 residues. The germline gives CDR1 KGHSH, CDR2 LQKENI. V lost 3 bases, J lost 5 bases, and 12 bases lay in between. This CDR3 reads CASSPFATVDTQYF. In DNA, the CDR3 is TGTGCCAGCTCACCGTTTGCGACGGTAGATACGCAGTATTTT. Complete variable domain (other parts from reference TRBV18 and TRBJ2-3): NAGVMQNPRHLVRRRGQEARLRCSPMKGHSHVYWYRQLPEEGLKFMVYLQKENIIDESGMPKERFSAEFPKEGPSILRIQQVVRGDSAAYFCASSPFATVDTQYFGPGTRLTVL.

The chain links TRBV20-1 to TRBJ1-6, with D unresolved. The CDR3 totals 15 residues. From germline, CDR1 is DFQATT and CDR2 SNEGSKA (reference sequence). V was trimmed by 3 bases and J by 0 bases, leaving 9 bases between them. CDR3 DNA sequence: TGCAGTGCTAGGGGCTCAAGCTCCTATAATTCACCCCTCCACTTT. Translated: CSARGSSSYNSPLHF.

This clonotype was seen a few times. The J gene is TRBJ1-3, the V gene TRBV5-1; D possibly corresponds to TRBD1 (5 bases). The CDR3 is 16 amino acids. Germline-derived CDR1 and CDR2 are SGHRS and YFSETQ. V was trimmed by 5 bases and J by 3 bases, leaving 18 bases between them. The CDR3 DNA is TGCGCCAGCAGTCGGGAAGCCGGACAAAATGGAAACACCATATATTTT. This encodes CASSREAGQNGNTIYF. Full variable domain (remainder filled in from reference TRBV5-1 and TRBJ1-3): KAGVTQTPRYLIKTRGQQVTLSCSPISGHRSVSWYQQTPGQGLQFLFEYFSETQRNKGNFPGRFSGRQFSNSRSEMNVSTLELGDSALYLCASSREAGQNGNTIYFGEGSWLTVV.

This chain connects TRBV12-3 or TRBV12-4 to TRBJ2-3, with 7 bases fitting TRBD1. The CDR3 spans 15 residues. The V gene end was trimmed by 5 bases and the J gene end by 3 bases; junction bases not matched to a gene: 8. The CDR3 protein is CASSPTGVVTDTQYF. The DNA of the CDR3 is TGTGCCAGCAGTCCCACAGGGGTCGTAACAGATACGCAGTATTTT.

V gene TRBV5-1 combines with J gene TRBJ2-5; 7 bases align to TRBD1. The CDR3 runs to 16 residues. Germline CDR1 and CDR2: SGHRS and YFSETQ. V was clipped by 4 bases and J by 2 bases; unmatched bases: 11. CDR3 in amino acids: CASSDSTGKGQETQYF. Written as DNA, the CDR3 is TGCGCCAGCAGCGATTCGACAGGGAAGGGGCAAGAGACCCAGTACTTC.

This clonotype was found a few times. This rearrangement joins TRBV5-8 to TRBJ1-4; possibly TRBD1 for D (6 bases). This CDR3 contains 16 residues. Trimming pared 3 bases from V and 8 bases from J, leaving 20 bases between. Germline values: CDR1 SGHTS, CDR2 YDEGEE. In nucleotides, the CDR3 is TGTGCCAGCAGCTACCGGGACAACGCCTTTTGGGAAAAACTGTTTTTT. Encoded protein: CASSYRDNAFWEKLFF. The full variable domain, its missing parts supplied by reference TRBV5-8 and TRBJ1-4, is EAGVTQSPTHLIKTRGQQATLRCSPISGHTSVYWYQQALGLGLQFLLWYDEGEERNRGNFPPRFSGRQFPNYSSELNVNALELEDSALYLCASSYRDNAFWEKLFFGSGTQLSVL.

The chain links TRBV11-2 to TRBJ2-1, with 7 positions matching TRBD1. V shed 5 bases, J shed 5 bases, and the junction held 12 bases outside the gene matches. CDR3 size: 16 residues. Germline V lookup: CDR1 SGHAT, CDR2 FQNNGV. The DNA for the CDR3 is TGTGCCAGCAGCCCCAGACTCTCCCAGGGGGACAATGAGCAGTTCTTC. Translation: CASSPRLSQGDNEQFF.

This clonotype turned up a few times. The chain links TRBV13 to TRBJ2-5; perhaps TRBD2 as D (6 bases). V lost 5 bases and J 0 bases, leaving 10 bases between the germline ends. Germline V gene data show CDR1 as PRHDT and CDR2 as FYEKMQ (reference sequence). This CDR3 comprises 14 residues. CDR3 sequence: CASSDRENQETQYF. CDR3 DNA: TGTGCCAGCAGCGACCGGGAGAACCAAGAGACCCAGTACTTC.

The table lists this clonotype with a few counts. Germline and junction disagree at one end, which may indicate a read error. The chain recombines TRBV12-3 or TRBV12-4 with TRBJ2-1; D is possibly TRBD1 (6 bases). The CDR3 contains 13 residues. CDR3 loop: CASRRDTTNEQFF. The CDR3 DNA is TGCGCCAGCAGACGGGACACGACCAATGAGCAGTTCTTC.

On this clonotype itself: A read error may account for a junction end that differs from germline. The rearrangement links TRBV5-5 to TRBJ2-3; possibly TRBD2 for D (6 bases). The CDR3 extends over 13 amino acids. Germline CDR1 SGHKS, CDR2 YYEKEE (reference sequence). CDR3 in amino acids: CASRLEGLGTQYF. The CDR3 DNA sequence: TGTGCCAGCAGATTGGAGGGGTTGGGGACGCAGTATTTT.

J is TRBJ2-7 and V is TRBV20-1; the D gene is possibly TRBD2 (6 bases). Germline V lookup: CDR1 DFQATT, CDR2 SNEGSKA (reference sequence). The CDR3 is made up of 15 amino acids. Trimming removed 3 bases from V and 0 bases from J, with 15 bases in between. The CDR3 loop is CSARRSGGSSYEQYV. DNA for the CDR3: TGCAGTGCTAGGCGCTCCGGGGGAAGCTCCTACGAGCAGTACGTC.

In its sample, this clonotype was seen many times. V is TRBV5-1 and J is TRBJ2-3, with 8 nucleotides matching TRBD1. Losses at the gene ends were 4 bases for V and 0 bases for J; bases not matched to a gene: 7. Germline V gives CDR1 SGHRS, CDR2 YFSETQ. The CDR3 has 16 amino acids. CDR3: CASSTRTGTSTDTQYF. The CDR3 coding sequence is TGCGCCAGCAGCACTCGGACAGGGACTAGCACAGATACGCAGTATTTT.

This clonotype was seen a handful of times. Written as DNA, the CDR3 is TGCAGCGTTGCTAATGGACAGGGGATCTACGAGCAGTACTTC. Its protein is CSVANGQGIYEQYF. This rearrangement joins TRBV29-1 to TRBJ2-7; 9 bases align to TRBD1. The ends lost 4 bases at V and 3 bases at J; junction bases unmatched: 7. Germline CDR1 reads SQVTM; CDR2 reads ANQGSEA. CDR3 size: 14 residues.

This chain joins TRBV7-9 and TRBJ2-3, with TRBD2 matching over 9 bases. CDR1 is SEHNR and CDR2 is FQNEAQ in the germline V gene (reference sequence). J was trimmed by 10 bases and V by 4 bases; bases with no gene match: 6. The CDR3 is made up of 13 amino acids. DNA for the CDR3: TGTGCCAGCAGCTCAACCGGGACTAGCTCGCAGTATTTT. Its translation: CASSSTGTSSQYF.

The chain employs TRBV20-1 and TRBJ1-2; a weak D match, TRBD1 (6 bases). Germline CDR1 reads DFQATT; CDR2 reads SNEGSKA (reference sequence). V was trimmed by 5 bases and J by 7 bases, leaving 26 bases between them. The CDR3 consists of 16 residues. The CDR3 DNA reads as TGCAGTGCTTACACTATGCCCGGGACACGGATTGGTGGCTACACCTTC. It translates to CSAYTMPGTRIGGYTF.

This clonotype was counted only a few times. The chain employs TRBV11-2 and TRBJ2-1; no firm D call. The V end was cut by 5 bases, the J end by 5 bases, with 13 bases between. The CDR3 covers 14 residues. Germline CDR1 and CDR2: SGHAT and FQNNGV. The CDR3 sequence is CASSRPLGDNEQFF. The CDR3, as DNA: TGTGCCAGCAGCCGCCCCCTAGGAGACAATGAGCAGTTCTTC.

This clonotype has a count of ten or more. This rearrangement joins TRBV29-1 to TRBJ1-5; no clear D. The CDR3 has 12 residues. Germline CDR1 is SQVTM and CDR2 is ANQGSEA. V lost 7 bases to trimming and J lost 4 bases, with 11 bases between them. The CDR3 is CSALWSNQPQHF. CDR3 nucleotides: TGCAGCGCCCTGTGGTCGAATCAGCCCCAGCATTTT.

The chain has TRBV24-1 and TRBJ1-1, with a weak D call TRBD1 (5 bases). The V gene's germline CDR1 is KGHDR and CDR2 SFDVKD. Trimming took 5 bases from V and 1 from J, leaving 10 bases between them. The CDR3 is 14 amino acids. This chain's CDR3 is CATSAPGGNTEAFF. The DNA for the CDR3 is TGTGCCACCAGTGCCCCGGGGGGGAACACTGAAGCTTTCTTT.

On this clonotype itself: In this CDR3 the conserved last residue, phenylalanine or tryptophan, is missing, so a read error is likely. The J gene is TRBJ2-1, the V gene TRBV2; TRBD2 aligns across 7 bases. Per the germline V gene, CDR1 is SNHLY and CDR2 is FYNNEI. V shed 6 bases and J 0 bases; nucleotides not matched to a gene: 5. The CDR3 is 15 residues long. CDR3 residues: CASRGRESSYNEQFL. The DNA for the CDR3 is TGTGCCAGCAGAGGGCGGGAGAGCTCCTACAATGAGCAGTTCCTC.

There are many counts of this clonotype. The chain joins TRBV6-1 to TRBJ2-3; no definite D call. With 1 base removed from V and 2 bases from J, the gap between germline ends came to 10 bases. This CDR3 is built from 15 residues. Germline CDR1 reads MNHNS; CDR2 reads SASEGT. CDR3 sequence reads: CASSEVGPPTDTQYF. The DNA of the CDR3 is TGTGCCAGCAGTGAAGTTGGACCGCCCACAGATACGCAGTATTTT.

This clonotype appeared a few times. The junction departs from germline at one end; a sequencing error may be responsible. The chain links TRBV7-2 to TRBJ2-3, with 11 bases fitting TRBD2. Germline lookup yields CDR1 SGHTA and CDR2 FQGNSA. The CDR3 has 15 residues. CDR3 DNA: TGCGCCAGCAGCAAACTAGCGGGAGTTAAAGATACGCAGTATTTT. It specifies CASSKLAGVKDTQYF.

Comment on this clonotype: The CDR3 does not close with the conserved phenylalanine or tryptophan, likely indicating a read error. V and J are TRBV27 and TRBJ2-1, with 10 bases aligning to TRBD2. The J call is in doubt because the DNA end fits TRBJ2-7 better. The germline V gene has CDR1 MNHEY and CDR2 SMNVEV (reference sequence). The CDR3 length is 16 residues. CDR3 in amino acids: CASSLSSGTSDLVQYV. DNA of the CDR3: TGTGCCAGCAGTTTAAGCAGCGGGACTAGCGACCTGGTGCAGTACGTC.

V is TRBV5-1 and J is TRBJ1-2, with D hard to call. Germline loops: CDR1 SGHRS, CDR2 YFSETQ. With 2 bases removed from V and 8 bases from J, the gap between germline ends came to 4 bases. The CDR3 runs to 10 residues. For the CDR3, the DNA is TGCGCCAGCAGCTTCCTAGGCTACACCTTC. This gives the protein CASSFLGYTF.

This sequence joins TRBV7-9 and TRBJ1-3, with 8 positions matching TRBD1. Unmatched junction bases numbered 2, after V lost 0 bases and J lost 4 bases. This CDR3 region has 15 residues. Per the germline V gene, CDR1 is SEHNR and CDR2 is FQNEAQ (reference sequence). CDR3 region: CASSLASGGGNTIYF. The CDR3 nucleotides are TGTGCCAGCAGCTTAGCGTCAGGGGGCGGAAACACCATATATTTT.